This T cell receptor (beta chain) derives from a study of OX40 agonist ivuxolimab in advanced cancers. Across the study: Of mixed ages from 23 to 79 and averaging about 60 years, the group was roughly 85% male. A partial response was reached by three patients: one with hepatocellular carcinoma and two with cutaneous melanoma. Study observations and caveats: Researchers did not establish what antigens the expanded peripheral T cells target.

With 2 bases clipped from V and 9 bases from J, the junction kept 6 bases outside the gene matches. Germline V gene data show CDR1 as MNHEY and CDR2 as SVGAGI. The CDR3 totals 16 residues. The table came from immunoSEQ multiplex PCR; TCRdb's copy has only in-frame clones and leaves some out. Seen here are 82,000 or so clones, approximately 85% observed once, and the top ten hold around 2.3%. Sampled blood was obtained at baseline, cycle 4 day 1, and cycle 7 day 1. About this clone itself: What it binds is unknown.

Sequenced here: CD4+ or CD8+ T cells sorted from blood, sampled in a trial of the OX40 agonist ivuxolimab. This receptor was identified in an adult with an advanced solid tumor such as melanoma, head and neck, liver or kidney cancer. This chain links TRBV6-5 with TRBJ1-6; TRBD1 aligns across 11 bases. The CDR3 here is CASSYRDRGGGSPLHF. The CDR3 coding sequence is TGTGCCAGCAGTTACCGGGACAGGGGGGGTGGTTCACCCCTCCACTTT.